This record looks at one T cell receptor (beta chain) sequence and its context. TCRdb keeps only in-frame clones here, not all; method: immunoSEQ multiplex PCR. In the table there are some 130,000 clones, about 89% of which are singletons. The V and J ends lost 1 base and 2 bases respectively, with 9 bases between them. This CDR3 is 14 amino acids long. CDR1 and CDR2 (germline): SGHRS, YFSETQ. The data are from a study of blood T cell repertoires in COVID-19. This chain joins TRBV5-1 and TRBJ1-2, with TRBD1 as a possible D gene (5 bases). The specimen was peripheral blood. The TCR originated in a man aged 55-75 years with COVID-19, enrolled during active disease. The CDR3 DNA reads TGCGCCAGCAGCTTGCCACAGGAGAACTATGGCTACACCTTC. Protein sequence: CASSLPQENYGYTF.